Below, 31 T cell receptor beta chains from the same sample are listed, as sequenced in a study of cytomegalovirus exposure and HLA in healthy donors. In the PCR, 60 Vbeta and 13 Jbeta primers were used. Generated by immunoSEQ multiplex PCR, the TCRdb table keeps only in-frame clones and is missing some. This table has roughly 180,000 clones, approximately 84% appearing once. The sample consisted of PBMCs. The receptor set was obtained from a girl between 5 and 17 years old in good health and CMV-seropositive.

The rearrangement links TRBV13 to TRBJ2-5; 7 positions match TRBD1. The DNA end is a closer match to TRBJ2-7, so the J assignment may be wrong. This CDR3 is 14 amino acids long. CDR1 and CDR2 from the germline V gene are PRHDT and FYEKMQ (reference sequence). The chain's CDR3 is CASSPRDSSYEQYF. In nucleotides, the CDR3 is TGTGCCAGCAGCCCTAGGGACAGCTCCTACGAGCAGTACTTC.

The rearrangement links TRBV6-5 to TRBJ1-5; 8 bases fit TRBD1. The CDR3 has 13 residues. Germline V CDR1 and CDR2: MNHEY, SVGAGI. J gave up 7 bases and V 6 bases, and 5 bases lay outside the gene matches. The CDR3 loop is CASRDRVEQPQHF. CDR3 DNA sequence: TGTGCCAGCAGGGACAGGGTCGAACAGCCCCAGCATTTT.

The chain carries TRBV6-5 and TRBJ2-7, with a tentative D call TRBD1 (6 bases). Germline CDR1 is MNHEY and CDR2 is SVGAGI. The CDR3 extends over 14 amino acids. Trimming shortened V by 5 bases and J by 0 bases, and 11 bases separated the two germline ends. Written as DNA, the CDR3 is TGTGCCAGCAGTCTGACAGGTTTCTCCTACGAGCAGTACTTC. It is translated as CASSLTGFSYEQYF.

The CDR3 DNA reads TGTGCCAGCAGTTTATCAAGCGACAATGAGCAGTTCTTC. Translation gives CASSLSSDNEQFF. The rearrangement joins TRBV27 to TRBJ2-1; D unclear. The germline V gene encodes CDR1 MNHEY and CDR2 SMNVEV (reference sequence). V lost 0 bases, J lost 5 bases, and 5 bases lay in between. The CDR3 is 13 residues long.

This chain joins TRBV6-5 and TRBJ1-2; 9 bases are shared with TRBD1. The CDR3 runs 15 residues. The V gene end was trimmed by 5 bases and the J gene end by 2 bases; junction bases not matched to a gene: 6. Germline V gene sequence: CDR1 MNHEY, CDR2 SVGAGI. CDR3 nucleotides: TGTGCCAGCAGTGCCCACAGGGGGCCGAACTATGGCTACACCTTC. Translated: CASSAHRGPNYGYTF.

The chain combines TRBV9 with TRBJ2-1, with a tentative D call TRBD1 (6 bases). The CDR3 consists of 13 residues. Trimming left V 0 bases short and J 10 bases short, with 11 bases between. In germline, CDR1 is SGDLS, CDR2 YYNGEE. The DNA for the CDR3 is TGTGCCAGCAGCGTAGAGGTCAGGGGCGAGCAGTTCTTC. It encodes CASSVEVRGEQFF.

This chain connects TRBV2 to TRBJ1-2, with 11 bases lining up with TRBD1. Trimming cost V 3 bases and J 5 bases; bases outside gene matches: 14. The germline V gene encodes CDR1 SNHLY and CDR2 FYNNEI. This CDR3 has 18 residues. CDR3 protein: CASSDVRRTGGEIYGYTF. The CDR3 coding sequence is TGTGCCAGCAGTGACGTTCGGAGGACAGGGGGCGAAATTTATGGCTACACCTTC.

The rearrangement links TRBV29-1 to TRBJ2-2; D gene unclear. The CDR3 loop spans 11 amino acids. The V gene's germline CDR1 is SQVTM and CDR2 ANQGSEA. Trimming cost V 7 bases and J 3 bases, with 6 bases left between them. CDR3: CSGLHTGELFF. The CDR3 DNA sequence: TGCAGCGGTCTCCACACCGGGGAGCTGTTTTTT.

The V and J genes are TRBV9 and TRBJ1-2; D is undetermined. The CDR3 runs 17 residues. Looked up from germline, CDR1 is SGDLS and CDR2 is YYNGEE. V dropped 0 bases and J dropped 2 bases, with 17 bases sitting between them. CDR3 nucleotides: TGTGCCAGCAGCGTAGCACTCAAGGGAGGAAAGAACTATGGCTACACCTTC. Its translation: CASSVALKGGKNYGYTF.

The rearrangement links TRBV2 to TRBJ1-1; D remains unclear. Between the trimmed V and J ends, which lost 6 bases and 5 bases, there was a span of 13 bases. This CDR3 region has 13 residues. Germline V lookup: CDR1 SNHLY, CDR2 FYNNEI. CDR3 sequence: CASSGRAETEAFF. The DNA of the CDR3 is TGTGCCAGCAGCGGGCGGGCTGAGACTGAAGCTTTCTTT.

The rearrangement links TRBV29-1 to TRBJ1-2; 8 bases match TRBD1. The CDR3 has 15 amino acids. V shed 4 bases, J shed 7 bases, and the junction held 14 bases outside the gene matches. Germline CDR1 SQVTM, CDR2 ANQGSEA. CDR3 in DNA: TGCAGCGTTGGGGTAGGGGGGCAGGGGGCCGTTGGCTACACCTTC. Its translation is CSVGVGGQGAVGYTF.

This chain uses TRBV6-1 with TRBJ2-7, with TRBD2 identical over 8 bases. V lost 2 bases and J lost 2; bases outside the gene matches: 8. Germline V CDR1 and CDR2: MNHNS, SASEGT. CDR3 length equals 16 residues. CDR3 protein: CASSEREGTPTYEQYF. The CDR3 bases are TGTGCCAGCAGTGAACGGGAGGGTACCCCTACCTACGAGCAGTACTTC.

J is TRBJ2-1 and V is TRBV6-5; a possible D gene is TRBD1 (5 bases). The V end was cut by 2 bases, the J end by 3 bases, with 11 bases between. From germline, CDR1 is MNHEY and CDR2 SVGAGI. CDR3 length: 15 amino acids. CDR3 sequence: CASSYDSTFYNEQFF. CDR3 nucleotide sequence: TGTGCCAGCAGTTACGACAGCACTTTCTACAATGAGCAGTTCTTC.

V and J are TRBV19 and TRBJ1-5, with 7 bases lining up with TRBD1. V lost 2 bases, J lost 2 bases, and 6 bases stayed unmatched. CDR1 and CDR2 (germline): LNHDA, SQIVND (reference sequence). This CDR3 region has 16 residues. The CDR3 coding sequence is TGTGCCAGTAGTATAAAGTGGGACAGACGCAATCAGCCCCAGCATTTT. Its protein product is CASSIKWDRRNQPQHF.

The CDR3, as DNA: TGTGCCAGCAGCTTGGTTCTGCCAGGGGCAGGCTATGGCTACACCTTC. Amino acids: CASSLVLPGAGYGYTF. J is TRBJ1-2 and V is TRBV5-6; tentative D call: TRBD1 (6 bases). The germline CDR1 and CDR2 sequences are SGHDT and YYEEEE. The length of the CDR3 is 16 residues. V was cut by 0 bases and J by 4 bases, with 16 bases left in between.

This chain links TRBV7-9 with TRBJ1-1; a possible D gene is TRBD1 (6 bases). Trimming stripped 1 base from V and 6 bases from J, with 18 bases between. The CDR3 has 16 residues. Germline CDR1 SEHNR, CDR2 FQNEAQ (reference sequence). The CDR3 region is CASSLDDLRAGAEAFF. The CDR3 DNA is TGTGCCAGCAGCTTAGACGATTTGAGGGCAGGGGCTGAAGCTTTCTTT.

The chain is built from TRBV5-8 and TRBJ1-2; 9 positions match TRBD1. The trim removed 4 bases at V and 3 bases at J, leaving 4 bases unmatched. Per germline, CDR1 SGHTS and CDR2 YDEGEE. The CDR3 is 14 residues long. CDR3 region: CASSLGQGYYGYTF. CDR3 in DNA: TGTGCCAGCAGCCTGGGACAGGGTTACTATGGCTACACCTTC.

The V and J genes are TRBV6-5 and TRBJ1-6; D is uncertain. The CDR3 is 14 residues long. The V end was cut by 8 bases, the J end by 1 base, with 9 bases between. Germline V CDR1 and CDR2: MNHEY, SVGAGI. The CDR3 region is CASQPGSYNSPLHF. The CDR3 DNA reads as TGTGCCAGCCAGCCCGGGTCCTATAATTCACCCCTCCACTTT.

V and J are TRBV7-6 and TRBJ2-5, with D possibly TRBD2 on 5 matching bases. The CDR3 sequence is 14 residues long. Germline CDR1 is SGHVS and CDR2 is FNYEAQ. The V gene lost 2 bases and the J gene lost 4 bases, with 11 bases spanning the gap. The CDR3: CASSLRSRGETQYF. In nucleotides, the CDR3 is TGTGCCAGCAGCTTACGATCCCGGGGAGAGACCCAGTACTTC.

The chain is built from TRBV13 and TRBJ2-5; 11 bases match TRBD1. This CDR3 comprises 15 residues. Trimming removed 6 bases from V and 5 bases from J; junction bases left unmatched: 8. The germline gives CDR1 PRHDT, CDR2 FYEKMQ (reference sequence). CDR3 in DNA: TGTGCCAGCAGTAACCGGACAGGGGGCTTGGAGACCCAGTACTTC. Its translation: CASSNRTGGLETQYF. Supplemented by reference TRBV13 and TRBJ2-5, the full variable domain reads AAGVIQSPRHLIKEKRETATLKCYPIPRHDTVYWYQQGPGQDPQFLISFYEKMQSDKGSIPDRFSAQQFSDYHSELNMSSLELGDSALYFCASSNRTGGLETQYFGPGTRLLVL.

The chain employs TRBV27 and TRBJ1-1; the D is unclear. With 7 bases removed from V and 1 base from J, the gap between germline ends came to 7 bases. In germline, CDR1 is MNHEY, CDR2 SMNVEV (reference sequence). The CDR3 length is 12 residues. CDR3 nucleotides: TGTGCCAGCAAGGAGCCGAACACTGAAGCTTTCTTT. This gives the protein CASKEPNTEAFF.

The rearrangement links TRBV18 to TRBJ1-2; 7 nucleotides line up with TRBD1. Trimming removed 1 base from V and 3 bases from J; junction bases left unmatched: 2. CDR3 length: 14 amino acids. Per the germline V gene, CDR1 is KGHSH and CDR2 is LQKENI. CDR3 in DNA: TGTGCCAGCTCACCACAGGGGGCGGACTATGGCTACACCTTC. Translation gives CASSPQGADYGYTF.

The rearrangement joins TRBV6-1 to TRBJ2-7; a possible D gene is TRBD2 (5 bases). CDR3 size: 16 residues. V lost 2 bases to trimming and J lost 6 bases, with 20 bases between them. Per the germline V gene, CDR1 is MNHNS and CDR2 is SASEGT. The CDR3: CASSEPYRDSEGEQYF. Written as DNA, the CDR3 is TGTGCCAGCAGTGAACCCTACCGAGACTCTGAGGGCGAGCAGTACTTC.

This chain connects TRBV5-1 to TRBJ1-2; tentatively, D is TRBD1 (6 bases). The CDR3 has 16 residues. Germline CDR1 reads SGHRS; CDR2 reads YFSETQ. V was cut by 2 bases and J by 2 bases, with 16 bases left in between. The CDR3 loop is CASSFKVWDINYGYTF. In DNA, the CDR3 is TGCGCCAGCAGCTTTAAAGTCTGGGACATCAACTATGGCTACACCTTC.

About this clone itself: A junction boundary mismatches the germline segment, possibly from a read error. The chain couples TRBV15 to TRBJ1-6, with 7 bases aligning to TRBD1. In germline, CDR1 is LNHNV, CDR2 YYDKDF (reference sequence). This CDR3 comprises 17 residues. The CDR3 spells CATSGDRRQGGNSPLHF. The CDR3 DNA sequence: TGTGCCACCAGCGGAGACCGTAGACAGGGAGGCAATTCACCCCTCCACTTT.

This chain links TRBV11-1 with TRBJ2-1; 13 nucleotides agree with TRBD2. The CDR3 length is 15 residues. Trimming removed 0 bases from V and 9 bases from J; junction bases left unmatched: 2. Germline-derived CDR1 and CDR2 are SGHAT and FQDESV (reference sequence). The CDR3 protein is CASSLATSGGGEQFF. In nucleotides, the CDR3 is TGTGCCAGCAGCTTAGCTACTAGCGGGGGGGGTGAGCAGTTCTTC.

This chain uses TRBV11-3 with TRBJ1-4; maybe TRBD1 (5 bases). CDR3 length equals 15 residues. Trimming shortened V by 3 bases and J by 5 bases, and 13 bases separated the two germline ends. Per the germline V gene, CDR1 is SGHNT and CDR2 is YENEEA. DNA of the CDR3: TGTGCCAGCAGCTTGGCTACAGGAGACAATGAAAAACTGTTTTTT. It encodes CASSLATGDNEKLFF.

The chain links TRBV30 to TRBJ2-5; D may be TRBD2 (5 bases). The CDR3 extends over 13 amino acids. V was clipped by 2 bases and J by 4 bases, with 11 bases between them. Germline CDR1 and CDR2: GTSNPN and SVGIG (reference sequence). CDR3 in amino acids: CAWSLRVGETQYF. The CDR3 DNA is TGTGCCTGGAGTCTGAGGGTTGGAGAGACCCAGTACTTC.

The chain has TRBV5-1 and TRBJ2-5, with D hard to call. The CDR3 loop spans 15 amino acids. Per germline, CDR1 SGHRS and CDR2 YFSETQ. The V end lost 3 bases, the J end lost 5 bases, and 17 bases lay between the germline ends. Written as DNA, the CDR3 is TGCGCCAGCAGCTCAGAGAGTGGCCGGCGGGAGACCCAGTACTTC. Its protein product is CASSSESGRRETQYF.

This clone was seen only a few times. The chain combines TRBV5-1 with TRBJ1-1, with a possible D match to TRBD1 (5 bases). Germline CDR1 and CDR2: SGHRS and YFSETQ. The CDR3 extends over 13 amino acids. Trimming pared 0 bases from V and 4 bases from J, leaving 7 bases between. The CDR3, as DNA: TGCGCCAGCAGCTTGGCCAGGGCCACTGAAGCTTTCTTT. Translating it yields CASSLARATEAFF.

The chain links TRBV7-3 to TRBJ1-1, with 11 positions matching TRBD1. V lost 1 base to trimming and J lost 5 bases; unmatched junction nucleotides: 15. This CDR3 comprises 19 residues. Germline CDR1 reads SGHTA; CDR2 reads FQGTGA. In DNA, the CDR3 is TGTGCCAGCAGCTTAATCATATTATGGGACAGGGGGTTCAAAACTGAAGCTTTCTTT. It is translated as CASSLIILWDRGFKTEAFF.